The 25 T cell receptor beta chains reported below all come from one sample, sequenced in a study of graft-versus-host responses after intestinal transplantation. Sequenced by immunoSEQ multiplex PCR; TCRdb stores in-frame clones only, minus some. This sample has about 97,000 clones, with 90% found just once. This specimen was PBMCs, taken approximately 420 days after intestinal transplant. These TCRs come from a human patient who received an intestinal transplant, so some T cells may come from the graft donor.

This chain's CDR3 is CASRRGPAFGYTF. In DNA form, the CDR3 reads TGTGCCAGCAGGAGGGGCCCAGCGTTCGGCTACACCTTC. This chain links TRBV27 with TRBJ1-2; D might be TRBD1 (5 bases). Per the germline V gene, CDR1 is MNHEY and CDR2 is SMNVEV (reference sequence). V was pared by 6 bases and J by 8 bases, with 16 bases between. The CDR3 extends over 13 amino acids.

The rearrangement uses TRBV11-2 and TRBJ1-1; 7 nucleotides align to TRBD1. The CDR3 totals 14 residues. The ends lost 5 bases at V and 3 bases at J; junction bases unmatched: 6. Germline V gene sequence: CDR1 SGHAT, CDR2 FQNNGV. Written as DNA, the CDR3 is TGTGCCAGCAGCCCGACAGGGCGGGACACTGAAGCTTTCTTT. It translates to CASSPTGRDTEAFF.

The genes are TRBV11-3 and TRBJ2-5; D not resolved. Germline V gene lookup returns CDR1 SGHNT and CDR2 YENEEA. There are 13 residues in the CDR3. V was pared by 3 bases and J by 2 bases, with 7 bases between. As DNA, the CDR3 is TGTGCCAGCAGCTTGAGAGCGCAAGAGACCCAGTACTTC. This sequence encodes CASSLRAQETQYF.

J is TRBJ2-5 and V is TRBV5-6, with TRBD1 matching over 8 bases. The J call may be mistaken, given a closer DNA end match to TRBJ2-7. The CDR3 totals 14 residues. Germline lookup yields CDR1 SGHDT and CDR2 YYEEEE. The CDR3 DNA sequence: TGTGCCAGCAGCTTGGGCAGGGGGCGGCACGAGCAGTACTTC. As protein: CASSLGRGRHEQYF.

The gene calls are TRBV6-1 and TRBJ1-2, with 9 bases identical to TRBD1. CDR1 and CDR2 from the germline V gene are MNHNS and SASEGT. V shed 8 bases, J shed 4 bases, and the junction held 8 bases outside the gene matches. There are 14 residues in the CDR3. Written as DNA, the CDR3 is TGTGCCAGCCGAACCACGGACAGGGGCTATGGCTACACCTTC. It encodes CASRTTDRGYGYTF.

This chain connects TRBV5-6 to TRBJ1-4; the D gene is possibly TRBD1 (5 bases). CDR1 SGHDT and CDR2 YYEEEE come from the germline V gene. Deletions cut 4 bases from V and 0 bases from J, with 10 bases between. CDR3 length equals 15 residues. The chain's CDR3 is CASSTGGTTNEKLFF. The CDR3 coding sequence is TGTGCCAGCAGCACGGGGGGGACAACTAATGAAAAACTGTTTTTT.

In DNA form, the CDR3 reads TGTGCCAGCAGTGGGGGGCGGGGGACTGAAGCTTTCTTT. It specifies CASSGGRGTEAFF. The chain links TRBV27 to TRBJ1-1, with D possibly being TRBD1 (6 bases). Germline V gives CDR1 MNHEY, CDR2 SMNVEV (reference sequence). The V end lost 5 bases, the J end lost 5 bases, and 12 bases lay between the germline ends. The CDR3 runs 13 residues.

This chain uses TRBV7-3 with TRBJ2-3; D is unresolved. Looked up from germline, CDR1 is SGHTA and CDR2 is FQGTGA. The CDR3 is made up of 14 amino acids. V lost 5 bases and J 2 bases, leaving 11 bases between the germline ends. The CDR3 nucleotides are TGTGCCAGCAGCCCAAGTCCAACCACAGATACGCAGTATTTT. Its translation: CASSPSPTTDTQYF.

This clone has a single count. The chain joins TRBV7-3 to TRBJ2-3, with 10 positions matching TRBD2. Germline CDR1 and CDR2: SGHTA and FQGTGA. The CDR3 runs 16 residues. J was trimmed by 2 bases and V by 5 bases; bases with no gene match: 7. The CDR3 nucleotides read TGTGCCAGCAGCCGCTTTAGCGGGGGGTCCACAGATACGCAGTATTTT. This gives the protein CASSRFSGGSTDTQYF.

This clone was seen just once. This chain uses TRBV25-1 with TRBJ2-3, with TRBD2 matching over 7 bases. Trimming at V came to 1 base and at J to 1 base, leaving 2 bases not matched to a gene. CDR3 size: 15 residues. Germline assignment: CDR1 MGHDK and CDR2 SYGVNS. CDR3 sequence (DNA): TGTGCCAGCAGTGAATTGGGAGGGGGCACAGATACGCAGTATTTT. Translated, it gives CASSELGGGTDTQYF. Variable domain in full (rest from reference TRBV25-1 and TRBJ2-3): EADIYQTPRYLVIGTGKKITLECSQTMGHDKMYWYQQDPGMELHLIHYSYGVNSTEKGDLSSESTVSRIRTEHFPLTLESARPSHTSQYLCASSELGGGTDTQYFGPGTRLTVL.

The CDR3 DNA sequence: TGTGCCAGCGGGACAGGGCACAATCAGCCCCAGCATTTT. Protein: CASGTGHNQPQHF. J is TRBJ1-5 and V is TRBV2; 9 bases agree with TRBD1. Trimming at V came to 8 bases and at J to 3 bases, leaving 2 bases not matched to a gene. CDR1 is SNHLY, CDR2 FYNNEI, per germline. This CDR3 is 13 amino acids long.

V and J are TRBV5-6 and TRBJ2-5, with 8 bases aligning to TRBD2. The DNA end is a closer match to TRBJ2-7, so the J assignment may be wrong. There are 15 residues in the CDR3. The germline gives CDR1 SGHDT, CDR2 YYEEEE. The CDR3 sequence is CASSLSAGVGYEQYF. CDR3 nucleotides: TGTGCCAGCAGCTTATCAGCGGGGGTGGGTTACGAGCAGTACTTC.

V is TRBV7-9 and J is TRBJ2-6, with D perhaps matching TRBD1 (5 bases). Germline-derived CDR1 and CDR2 are SEHNR and FQNEAQ (reference sequence). The CDR3 runs 15 residues. V was trimmed by 5 bases and J by 0 bases, leaving 8 bases between them. CDR3 DNA sequence: TGTGCCAGCAGCCCCAGGGTCTCTGGGGCCAACGTCCTGACTTTC. This gives the protein CASSPRVSGANVLTF.

The gene calls are TRBV6-1 and TRBJ1-6; D gene uncertain. The CDR3 spans 15 residues. V lost 8 bases and J 8 bases, leaving 19 bases between the germline ends. Germline assignment: CDR1 MNHNS and CDR2 SASEGT. CDR3 sequence reads: CASYTPKEAHSPLHF. The CDR3 nucleotides are TGTGCCAGCTACACCCCCAAGGAGGCCCATTCACCCCTCCACTTT.

This chain uses TRBV2 with TRBJ2-7, with 8 bases fitting TRBD1. The CDR3 covers 15 residues. J gave up 3 bases and V 6 bases, and 10 bases lay outside the gene matches. The germline CDR1 and CDR2 sequences are SNHLY and FYNNEI. CDR3 coding DNA: TGTGCCAGCAGGGGGACAGGTGAAGTAGGCTACGAGCAGTACTTC. It codes for CASRGTGEVGYEQYF.

The gene calls are TRBV27 and TRBJ2-5, with TRBD1 as a possible D gene (6 bases). The V and J ends lost 2 bases and 7 bases respectively, with 11 bases between them. Germline assignment: CDR1 MNHEY and CDR2 SMNVEV (reference sequence). This CDR3 spans 13 amino acids. CDR3 protein: CASSLAPRGTQYF. CDR3 bases: TGTGCCAGCAGTTTAGCCCCCAGGGGGACCCAGTACTTC.

Comment on this clone: Mismatch with germline at one junction end may stem from a read error. The rearrangement links TRBV7-8 to TRBJ2-6, with TRBD1 as a possible D gene (6 bases). Germline-derived CDR1 and CDR2 are SGHVS and FQNEAQ. There are 19 residues in the CDR3. The CDR3 DNA follows: TGTGCCAGCAGCTTCCCAGGGGCCGGGACGGGCACACGGGCCGACGTCCTGACTTTC. It codes for CASSFPGAGTGTRADVLTF.

The chain employs TRBV6-5 and TRBJ2-7; a weak D match, TRBD1 (6 bases). The V gene lost 4 bases and the J gene lost 2 bases, with 12 bases spanning the gap. CDR1 is MNHEY and CDR2 is SVGAGI in the germline V gene. The CDR3 consists of 14 residues. The DNA for the CDR3 is TGTGCCAGCAGTTGGGCAGGGGACCCCTACGAGCAGTACTTC. Translation: CASSWAGDPYEQYF.

This chain joins TRBV4-2 and TRBJ2-7; 10 bases are a match to TRBD2. After removal of 3 bases from V and 0 bases from J, the junction contained 2 bases not matched to a gene. This CDR3 spans 15 amino acids. CDR1 is LGHNA and CDR2 is YNFKEQ in the germline V gene. The CDR3: CASSHIAGGSYEQYF. Here the CDR3 DNA reads TGTGCCAGCAGCCATATAGCGGGGGGCTCCTACGAGCAGTACTTC.

The rearrangement joins TRBV28 to TRBJ2-3, with D possibly matching TRBD2 (5 bases). V lost 4 bases to trimming and J lost 3 bases, with 14 bases between them. Germline loops: CDR1 MDHEN, CDR2 SYDVKM. There are 15 residues in the CDR3. The CDR3 DNA follows: TGTGCCAGCAGTTCGGTAGCGCCCGCGACAGATACGCAGTATTTT. Amino acids: CASSSVAPATDTQYF.

The CDR3 is CASSVAGLGTGELFF. CDR3 coding DNA: TGTGCCAGCAGCGTTGCGGGGCTGGGCACCGGGGAGCTGTTTTTT. The rearrangement uses TRBV9 and TRBJ2-2; D may be TRBD2 (6 bases). V dropped 2 bases and J dropped 4 bases, with 12 bases sitting between them. The CDR3 has 15 amino acids. The germline gives CDR1 SGDLS, CDR2 YYNGEE.

The V gene is TRBV6-6, the J gene TRBJ2-1; no firm D call. The V and J ends lost 2 bases and 7 bases respectively, with 6 bases between them. The germline gives CDR1 MNHNY, CDR2 SVGAGI (reference sequence). The CDR3 has 12 residues. The DNA of the CDR3 is TGTGCCAGCAGTTACGCCGGGAATGAGCAGTTCTTC. As protein: CASSYAGNEQFF.

CDR3 DNA sequence: TGTGCCAGCTCCCCCGGGGGTGCCACCGGGGAGCTGTTTTTT. Translation gives CASSPGGATGELFF. The chain uses TRBV18 and TRBJ2-2; weak D call: TRBD2 (6 bases). V lost 6 bases and J lost 4, with 12 bases in between. The CDR3 has 14 amino acids. Germline CDR1 and CDR2: KGHSH and LQKENI.

The genes are TRBV5-4 and TRBJ2-3, with 7 bases matching TRBD2. This CDR3 comprises 13 residues. CDR1 is SGHNT and CDR2 is YYREEE in the germline V gene (reference sequence). V trimming: 0 bases; J trimming: 14 bases; junction bases outside the gene matches: 9. This CDR3 is CASSLDGGVGTYF. The CDR3 DNA follows: TGTGCCAGCAGCTTGGATGGGGGGGTAGGGACGTATTTT.

The rearrangement links TRBV29-1 to TRBJ1-1, with a possible D match to TRBD1 (5 bases). In germline, CDR1 is SQVTM, CDR2 ANQGSEA. V was shortened by 0 bases and J by 10 bases, with 9 bases between the two germline ends. The CDR3 is 11 residues long. The CDR3 DNA reads TGCAGCGTTGAAGAGGGGGGGTCAGCTTTCTTT. Its protein is CSVEEGGSAFF.